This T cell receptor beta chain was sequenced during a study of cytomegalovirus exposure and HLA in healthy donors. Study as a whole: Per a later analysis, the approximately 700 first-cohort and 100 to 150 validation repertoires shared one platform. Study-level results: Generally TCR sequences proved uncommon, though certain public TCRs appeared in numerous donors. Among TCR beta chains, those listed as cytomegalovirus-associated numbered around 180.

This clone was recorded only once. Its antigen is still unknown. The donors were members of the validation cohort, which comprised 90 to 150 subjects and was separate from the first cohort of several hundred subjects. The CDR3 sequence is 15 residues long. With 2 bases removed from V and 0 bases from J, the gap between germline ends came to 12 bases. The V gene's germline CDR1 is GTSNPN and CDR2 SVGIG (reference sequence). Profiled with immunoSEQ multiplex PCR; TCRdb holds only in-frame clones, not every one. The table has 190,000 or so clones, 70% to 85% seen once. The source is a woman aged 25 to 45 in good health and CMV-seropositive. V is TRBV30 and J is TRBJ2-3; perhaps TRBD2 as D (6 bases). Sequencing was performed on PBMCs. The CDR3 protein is CAWSLVAASTDTQYF. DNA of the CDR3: TGTGCCTGGAGTTTAGTAGCGGCTAGCACAGATACGCAGTATTTT.